This TCR beta chain was captured by sequencing in a study of lymphopenia after photon versus proton radiotherapy. General study results and limits: Post-nadir diversity loss with photons came from oligoclonal expansion, particularly CD8+ Temra cells.

Note on this clone: Its antigen is unknown.

Libraries were prepared by immunoSEQ multiplex PCR; TCRdb keeps only in-frame clonotypes and omits some of them. The top ten hold roughly 3% of the sample, which has about 37,000 clones, around 85% seen once. The CDR3 is made up of 13 amino acids. The V end lost 0 bases, the J end lost 6 bases, and 11 bases lay between the germline ends. Germline V gene lookup returns CDR1 GTSNPN and CDR2 SVGIG (reference sequence). The rearrangement joins TRBV30 to TRBJ1-1, with D perhaps matching TRBD1 (5 bases). The sequences come from peripheral blood, collected from a patient treated with photon-based radiotherapy. This sequence was found in a man between 45 and 60 years old with gastric cancer. The CDR3 bases are TGTGCCTGGAGTGTGACAGTGATGGCTGAAGCTTTCTTT. Protein product: CAWSVTVMAEAFF.